Following are 23 T cell receptor beta chains from one sample sequenced in a study of CD8 T cells in Susac syndrome. The authors reverse transcribed about 0.5 to 1 ug RNA with random hexamers. TCRdb ran MiXCR on the immunoSEQ multiplex PCR reads and lists one entry per CDR3 protein. Here the sample spans over 300,000 distinct CDR3 sequences, 92% being singletons. Sequenced input: CD4+ T cells from PBMCs. Receptors were obtained from a human donor with multiple sclerosis.

This chain joins TRBV10-2 and TRBJ1-5, with TRBD1 matching 9 bases. CDR1 is WSHSY and CDR2 is SAAADI in the germline V gene. V was pared by 8 bases and J by 6 bases, with 11 bases of the junction left unmatched. The CDR3 consists of 15 residues. For the CDR3, the DNA is TGCGCCAGCGGAGGGACAGGGAACCCTCGTCAGCCCCAGCATTTT. It yields the protein CASGGTGNPRQPQHF.

The CDR3 region is CASSLGSGGGYEQYF. The CDR3 DNA reads TGTGCCAGCAGCTTAGGGTCTGGGGGGGGCTACGAGCAGTACTTC. The rearrangement joins TRBV7-2 to TRBJ2-7; 7 bases map to TRBD2. The germline V gene encodes CDR1 SGHTA and CDR2 FQGNSA. The CDR3 runs 15 residues. J lost 3 bases, V lost 1 base, and 6 bases had no gene match.

The rearrangement uses TRBV6-2 or TRBV6-3 and TRBJ2-4; maybe TRBD2 (6 bases). V was clipped by 4 bases and J by 0 bases, with 13 bases between them. The CDR3 consists of 16 residues. The germline CDR1 and CDR2 sequences are MNHEY and SVGEGT. The CDR3 DNA follows: TGTGCCAGCAGTTCTGCGGGGTCCGTAGCCAAAAACATTCAGTACTTC. Encoded protein: CASSSAGSVAKNIQYF.

This chain links TRBV7-3 with TRBJ2-3; 13 bases are shared with TRBD2. This CDR3 is built from 16 residues. Germline V gene sequence: CDR1 SGHTA, CDR2 FQGTGA. V lost 4 bases, J lost 4 bases, and 5 bases stayed unmatched. The CDR3 DNA sequence: TGTGCCAGCAGCTCCGGACTAGCGGGAGAGGCAGATACGCAGTATTTT. It translates to CASSSGLAGEADTQYF.

This chain uses TRBV6-6 with TRBJ2-3; no reliable D call. Germline V gives CDR1 MNHNY, CDR2 SVGAGI (reference sequence). The CDR3 is 15 residues long. Trimming removed 0 bases at V and 3 bases at J, with 10 bases between. In DNA form, the CDR3 reads TGTGCCAGCAGTTACTCATCGGGTAGAACAGATACGCAGTATTTT. Translation: CASSYSSGRTDTQYF.

The genes are TRBV5-1 and TRBJ1-6, with D possibly TRBD1 on 6 matching bases. With 3 bases removed from V and 8 bases from J, the gap between germline ends came to 12 bases. The length of the CDR3 is 14 residues. Germline V gives CDR1 SGHRS, CDR2 YFSETQ. DNA of the CDR3: TGCGCCAGCAGCTGGGGGGCAAGGCATTCACCCCTCCACTTT. It codes for CASSWGARHSPLHF.

J is TRBJ2-1 and V is TRBV4-2; 14 bases align to TRBD2. The CDR3 loop spans 18 amino acids. Germline assignment: CDR1 LGHNA and CDR2 YNFKEQ. After removal of 1 base from V and 12 bases from J, the junction contained 14 bases not matched to a gene. For the CDR3, the DNA is TGTGCCAGCAGCCAAGCTCCAACGGGACGACTAGCGGGAGGGGGGCAGTTCTTC. It translates to CASSQAPTGRLAGGGQFF.

This sequence joins TRBV11-2 and TRBJ1-4; no definite D call. This CDR3 is 13 amino acids long. The V gene lost 5 bases and the J gene lost 4 bases, with 8 bases spanning the gap. The germline V gene has CDR1 SGHAT and CDR2 FQNNGV. This chain's CDR3 is CASSDAYNEKLFF. Written as DNA, the CDR3 is TGTGCCAGCAGCGACGCGTATAATGAAAAACTGTTTTTT.

The chain has TRBV3-1 and TRBJ2-6; possible D gene TRBD1, 6 bases. V lost 4 bases, J lost 0 bases, and 16 bases lay in between. Per germline, CDR1 LGHDT and CDR2 YNNKEL (reference sequence). The CDR3 totals 18 residues. The chain's CDR3 is CASSPRAGALSGANVLTF. The CDR3 bases are TGTGCCAGCAGCCCCCGTGCAGGGGCCCTCTCTGGGGCCAACGTCCTGACTTTC.

This sequence joins TRBV4-2 and TRBJ1-4; D perhaps matches TRBD1 (6 bases). Germline CDR1 reads LGHNA; CDR2 reads YNFKEQ. Trimming removed 0 bases at V and 8 bases at J, with 13 bases between. The CDR3 runs 15 residues. DNA of the CDR3: TGTGCCAGCAGCCAAGATACAGGGACTGGCGAAAAACTGTTTTTT. It specifies CASSQDTGTGEKLFF.

The rearrangement links TRBV6-5 to TRBJ1-6, with D possibly matching TRBD1 (5 bases). The CDR3 is 16 residues long. The V gene lost 5 bases and the J gene lost 4 bases, with 15 bases spanning the gap. Germline loops: CDR1 MNHEY, CDR2 SVGAGI. CDR3 nucleotides: TGTGCCAGCAGTAACCCGGGACGGATTTATAATTCACCCCTCCACTTT. Translation: CASSNPGRIYNSPLHF.

V gene TRBV18 combines with J gene TRBJ2-5; D is possibly TRBD2 (6 bases). Germline assignment: CDR1 KGHSH and CDR2 LQKENI. Deletions cut 6 bases from V and 4 bases from J, with 9 bases between. The CDR3 is made up of 12 amino acids. CDR3 loop: CASSDSGETQYF. CDR3 in DNA: TGTGCCAGCTCGGATAGCGGAGAGACCCAGTACTTC.

The chain couples TRBV11-3 to TRBJ2-1, with a tentative D call TRBD2 (5 bases). The CDR3 spans 14 residues. The germline CDR1 and CDR2 sequences are SGHNT and YENEEA. The V gene lost 8 bases and the J gene lost 9 bases, with 20 bases spanning the gap. The CDR3 bases are TGTGCCAGCCGGGCAGGAGGTAGCCAAGGTGAGCAGTTCTTC. This gives the protein CASRAGGSQGEQFF.

The chain recombines TRBV11-1 with TRBJ2-5; D may be TRBD1 (6 bases). CDR3 size: 15 residues. Germline loops: CDR1 SGHAT, CDR2 FQDESV (reference sequence). V was pared by 3 bases and J by 5 bases, with 16 bases between. CDR3 nucleotide sequence: TGTGCCAGCAGCTTTGGAGTTCAGGGGCAGGAGACCCAGTACTTC. Translated, it gives CASSFGVQGQETQYF.

This clonotype came up once. V usage is TRBV5-1 and J usage is TRBJ1-1; 10 nucleotides align to TRBD1. There are 14 residues in the CDR3. J lost 5 bases, V lost 3 bases, and 4 bases had no gene match. CDR1 is SGHRS, CDR2 YFSETQ, per germline. CDR3: CASSSAGQGTEAFF. Here the CDR3 DNA reads TGCGCCAGCAGCTCGGCGGGACAGGGGACTGAAGCTTTCTTT.

The rearrangement uses TRBV3-1 and TRBJ2-1, with 7 bases that match TRBD1. Germline assignment: CDR1 LGHDT and CDR2 YNNKEL (reference sequence). The CDR3 loop spans 14 amino acids. J gave up 6 bases and V 1 base, and 3 bases lay outside the gene matches. In DNA form, the CDR3 reads TGTGCCAGCAGCCAAGGACAGGGTTTCAATGAGCAGTTCTTC. Protein product: CASSQGQGFNEQFF.

The chain joins TRBV20-1 to TRBJ2-3; D unresolved. This CDR3 comprises 14 residues. Germline CDR1 and CDR2: DFQATT and SNEGSKA (reference sequence). The ends were cut back, 0 bases at V and 0 bases at J, with 7 bases in the middle. The CDR3 region has the DNA TGCAGTGCTAGAGAGGACGGGAGCACAGATACGCAGTATTTT. Encoded protein: CSAREDGSTDTQYF.

The chain couples TRBV20-1 to TRBJ1-1, with a weak D call TRBD1 (5 bases). The CDR3 consists of 12 residues. Germline-derived CDR1 and CDR2 are DFQATT and SNEGSKA (reference sequence). Trimming removed 4 bases from V and 4 bases from J, with 10 bases in between. CDR3: CSANGGTTEAFF. The DNA of the CDR3 is TGCAGTGCTAATGGGGGTACCACTGAAGCTTTCTTT.

This chain connects TRBV23-1 to TRBJ2-1; D perhaps matches TRBD2 (6 bases). TRBV23-1 falls under the ORF class, with uncertain function. V dropped 0 bases and J dropped 5 bases, with 17 bases sitting between them. This CDR3 comprises 17 residues. The CDR3 spells CASSQSGGRRYDNEQFF. The CDR3 DNA follows: TGCGCCAGCAGTCAATCGGGGGGAAGGCGTTACGACAATGAGCAGTTCTTC.

The V call is TRBV15, the J call TRBJ2-5; a possible D gene is TRBD2 (5 bases). Germline CDR1 and CDR2: LNHNV and YYDKDF (reference sequence). V gave up 2 bases and J gave up 7 bases, with 11 bases separating them. The CDR3 sequence is 13 residues long. The CDR3 loop reads CATSRRSEGTQYF. CDR3 in DNA: TGTGCCACCAGCAGAAGATCTGAGGGGACCCAGTACTTC.

CDR3 loop: CASRTGGEADTQYF. CDR3 DNA: TGCGCCAGCCGTACAGGGGGCGAAGCAGATACGCAGTATTTT. The chain uses TRBV5-1 and TRBJ2-3; TRBD1 agrees at 9 bases. The trim removed 7 bases at V and 4 bases at J, leaving 7 bases unmatched. CDR1 and CDR2 (germline): SGHRS, YFSETQ. The CDR3 covers 14 residues.

The chain recombines TRBV2 with TRBJ2-7; TRBD2 matches 8 bases. With 1 base clipped from V and 2 bases from J, the junction kept 1 base outside the gene matches. The CDR3 contains 14 residues. Germline CDR1 SNHLY, CDR2 FYNNEI. The CDR3 bases are TGTGCCAGCAGTGAAGGTAGCGGGGCCTACGAGCAGTACTTC. Amino acid sequence: CASSEGSGAYEQYF. Based on the CDR3 plus reference TRBV2 and TRBJ2-7, the full variable domain is EPEVTQTPSHQVTQMGQEVILRCVPISNHLYFYWYRQILGQKVEFLVSFYNNEISEKSEIFDDQFSVERPDGSNFTLKIRSTKLEDSAMYFCASSEGSGAYEQYFGPGTRLTVT.

Here the CDR3 reads CASSLEGSGNSPLHF. The CDR3 coding sequence is TGTGCCAGCAGCTTAGAGGGGTCGGGTAATTCACCCCTCCACTTT. The chain joins TRBV11-2 to TRBJ1-6; D gene unclear. Germline V gene sequence: CDR1 SGHAT, CDR2 FQNNGV. The CDR3 sequence is 15 residues long. V lost 0 bases to trimming and J lost 6 bases, with 9 bases between them.